The clone carrying this T cell receptor beta chain was seen a few times. The entry originates in a study of blood T cell repertoires in COVID-19. Across 24 US areas, participants ranged in age from about 18 to 100 years. Cohort allocation depended upon clinical history that participants reported. Authors' data handling: Estimation of nucleated cell counts was performed using reference gene primer amplification. Repertoires were generated with immunoSEQ multiplex PCR, while TCRdb's copy carries only in-frame clones and drops some. Clonal size and the V and J genes are those of that table, whereas D and trimming came from the DNA. The data show 220,000 or so clones, with 88% seen just once and about 15% held by the top ten. Specimen: PBMCs or T cells enriched from blood (not recorded which). This clonotype was obtained from a woman aged 45-60 years with acute COVID-19.

In DNA form, the CDR3 reads TGTGCCAGGTCCGAGTTAGGGAGGGGGAACACTGAAGCTTTCTTT. Translation: CARSELGRGNTEAFF. This chain uses TRBV2 with TRBJ1-1; tentatively, D is TRBD1 (5 bases). The V and J ends lost 9 bases and 1 base respectively, with 18 bases between them. The germline gives CDR1 SNHLY, CDR2 FYNNEI. The CDR3 is 15 amino acids.